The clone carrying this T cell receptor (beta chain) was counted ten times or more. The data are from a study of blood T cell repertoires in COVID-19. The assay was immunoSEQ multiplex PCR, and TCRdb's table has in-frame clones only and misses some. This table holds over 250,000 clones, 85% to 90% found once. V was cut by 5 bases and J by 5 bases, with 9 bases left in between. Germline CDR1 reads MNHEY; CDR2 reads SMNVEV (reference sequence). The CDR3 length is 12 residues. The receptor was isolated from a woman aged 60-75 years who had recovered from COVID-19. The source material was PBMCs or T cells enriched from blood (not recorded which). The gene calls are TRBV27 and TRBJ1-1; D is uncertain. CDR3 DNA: TGTGCCAGCAGTACGGGTGAGACTGAAGCTTTCTTT. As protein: CASSTGETEAFF.